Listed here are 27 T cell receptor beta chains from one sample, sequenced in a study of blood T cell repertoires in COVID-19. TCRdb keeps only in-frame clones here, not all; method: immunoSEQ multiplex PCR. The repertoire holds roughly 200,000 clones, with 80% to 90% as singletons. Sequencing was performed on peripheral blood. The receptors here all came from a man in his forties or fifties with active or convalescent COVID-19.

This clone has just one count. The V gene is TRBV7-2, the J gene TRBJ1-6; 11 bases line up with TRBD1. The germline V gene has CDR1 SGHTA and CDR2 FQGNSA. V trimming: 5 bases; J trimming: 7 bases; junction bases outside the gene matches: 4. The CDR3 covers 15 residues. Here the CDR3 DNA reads TGTGCCAGCAGCCGGACAGGGGGCGCAAATTCACCCCTCCACTTT. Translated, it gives CASSRTGGANSPLHF.

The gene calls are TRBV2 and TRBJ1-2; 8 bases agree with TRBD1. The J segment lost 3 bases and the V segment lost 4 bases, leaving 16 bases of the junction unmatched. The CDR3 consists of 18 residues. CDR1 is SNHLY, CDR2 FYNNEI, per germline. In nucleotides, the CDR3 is TGTGCCAGCAGTGCCCCGGTCGGCAGGGGGCCTTCTCACTATGGCTACACCTTC. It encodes CASSAPVGRGPSHYGYTF.

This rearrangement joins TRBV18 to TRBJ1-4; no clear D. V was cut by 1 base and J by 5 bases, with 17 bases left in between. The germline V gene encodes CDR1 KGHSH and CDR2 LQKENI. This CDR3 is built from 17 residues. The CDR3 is CASSPRPRGGNNEKLFF. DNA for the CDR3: TGTGCCAGCTCACCACGTCCACGTGGCGGTAACAATGAAAAACTGTTTTTT.

In nucleotides, the CDR3 is TGTGCCAGCAGCCCTGTAGCGAGCACAGATACGCAGTATTTT. Protein sequence: CASSPVASTDTQYF. The V and J genes are TRBV7-8 and TRBJ2-3; TRBD2 might be the D (5 bases). V was trimmed by 5 bases and J by 0 bases, leaving 9 bases between them. CDR1 and CDR2 from the germline V gene are SGHVS and FQNEAQ. This CDR3 has 14 amino acids. Full variable domain (rest looked up from reference TRBV7-8 and TRBJ2-3): GAGVSQSPRYKVAKRGQDVALRCDPISGHVSLFWYQQALGQGPEFLTYFQNEAQLDKSGLPSDRFFAERPEGSVSTLKIQRTQQEDSAVYLCASSPVASTDTQYFGPGTRLTVL.

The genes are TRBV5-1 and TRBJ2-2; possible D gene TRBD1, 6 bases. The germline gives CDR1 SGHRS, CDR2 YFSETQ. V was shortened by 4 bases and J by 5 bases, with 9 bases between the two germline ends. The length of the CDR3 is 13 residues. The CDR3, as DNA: TGCGCCAGCAGCGTTGACAGGACCGGGGAGCTGTTTTTT. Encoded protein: CASSVDRTGELFF.

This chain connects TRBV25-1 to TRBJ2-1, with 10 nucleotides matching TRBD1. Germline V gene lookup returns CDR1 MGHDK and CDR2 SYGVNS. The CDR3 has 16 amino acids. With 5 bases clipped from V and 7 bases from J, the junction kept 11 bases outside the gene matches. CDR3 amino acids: CASSTRTGGNFNEQFF. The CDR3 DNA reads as TGTGCCAGCAGTACAAGGACAGGGGGGAACTTTAATGAGCAGTTCTTC.

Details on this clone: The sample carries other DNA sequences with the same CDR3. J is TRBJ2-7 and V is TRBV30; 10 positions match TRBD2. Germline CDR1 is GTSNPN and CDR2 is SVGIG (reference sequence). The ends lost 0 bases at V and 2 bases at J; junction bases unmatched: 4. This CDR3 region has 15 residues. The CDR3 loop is CAWSVSSGGPYEQYF. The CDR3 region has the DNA TGTGCCTGGAGTGTATCTAGCGGGGGACCCTACGAGCAGTACTTC. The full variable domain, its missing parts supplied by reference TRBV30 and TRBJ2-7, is SQTIHQWPATLVQPVGSPLSLECTVEGTSNPNLYWYRQAAGRGLQLLFYSVGIGQISSEVPQNLSASRPQDRQFILSSKKLLLSDSGFYLCAWSVSSGGPYEQYFGPGTRLTVT.

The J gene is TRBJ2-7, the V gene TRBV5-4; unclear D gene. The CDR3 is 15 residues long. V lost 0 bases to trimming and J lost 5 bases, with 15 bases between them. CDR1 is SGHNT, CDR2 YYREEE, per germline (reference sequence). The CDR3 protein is CASSLGSPHQNEQYF. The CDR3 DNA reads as TGTGCCAGCAGCTTGGGGAGCCCCCACCAGAACGAGCAGTACTTC.

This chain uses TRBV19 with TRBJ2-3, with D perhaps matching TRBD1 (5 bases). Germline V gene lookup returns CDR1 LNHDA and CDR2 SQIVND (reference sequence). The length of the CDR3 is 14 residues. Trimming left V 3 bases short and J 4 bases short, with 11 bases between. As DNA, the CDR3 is TGTGCCAGTAGTATCCGGCAGGGCCCAGATACGCAGTATTTT. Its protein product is CASSIRQGPDTQYF.

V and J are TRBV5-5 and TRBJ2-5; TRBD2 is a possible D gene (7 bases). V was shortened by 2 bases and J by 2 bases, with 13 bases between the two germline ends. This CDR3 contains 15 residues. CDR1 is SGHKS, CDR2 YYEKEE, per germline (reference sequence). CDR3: CASSLGGAWQETQYF. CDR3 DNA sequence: TGTGCCAGCAGCTTAGGGGGGGCTTGGCAAGAGACCCAGTACTTC.

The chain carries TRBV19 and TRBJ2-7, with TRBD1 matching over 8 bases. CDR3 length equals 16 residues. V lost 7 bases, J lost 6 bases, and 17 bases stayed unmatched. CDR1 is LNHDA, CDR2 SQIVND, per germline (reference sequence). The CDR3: CASKSEVQGAAGEQYF. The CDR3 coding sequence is TGTGCCAGTAAAAGTGAGGTGCAGGGGGCGGCCGGCGAGCAGTACTTC.

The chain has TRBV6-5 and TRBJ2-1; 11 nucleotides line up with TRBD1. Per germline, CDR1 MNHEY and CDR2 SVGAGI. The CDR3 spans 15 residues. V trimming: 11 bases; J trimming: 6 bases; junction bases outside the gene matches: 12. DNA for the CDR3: TGTGCCGGACGCGAGGGGACAGGGGGAACCAATGAGCAGTTCTTC. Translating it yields CAGREGTGGTNEQFF.

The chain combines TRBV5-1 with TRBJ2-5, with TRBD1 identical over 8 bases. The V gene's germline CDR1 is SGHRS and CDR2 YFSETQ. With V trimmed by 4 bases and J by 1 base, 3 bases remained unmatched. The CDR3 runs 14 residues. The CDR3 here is CASSKGTGQETQYF. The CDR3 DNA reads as TGCGCCAGCAGCAAGGGGACAGGCCAAGAGACCCAGTACTTC.

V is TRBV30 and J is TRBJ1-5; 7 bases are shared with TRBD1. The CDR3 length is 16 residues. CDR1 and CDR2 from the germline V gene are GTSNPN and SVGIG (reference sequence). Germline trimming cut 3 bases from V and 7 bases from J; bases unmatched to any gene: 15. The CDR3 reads CAWRTAGAGGRQPQHF. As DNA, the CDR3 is TGTGCCTGGAGGACCGCTGGGGCAGGGGGGAGGCAGCCCCAGCATTTT.

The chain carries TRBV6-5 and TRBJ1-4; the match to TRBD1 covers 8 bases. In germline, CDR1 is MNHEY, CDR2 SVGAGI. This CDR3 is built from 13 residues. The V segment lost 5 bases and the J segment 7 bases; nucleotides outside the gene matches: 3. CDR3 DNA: TGTGCCAGCAGTCGGACAGGGAGTGAAAAACTGTTTTTT. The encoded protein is CASSRTGSEKLFF.

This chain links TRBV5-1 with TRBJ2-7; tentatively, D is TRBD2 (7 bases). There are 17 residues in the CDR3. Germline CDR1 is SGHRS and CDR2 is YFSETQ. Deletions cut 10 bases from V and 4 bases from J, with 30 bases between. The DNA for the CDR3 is TGCGCCCGCCGCCGGGGGGCCGACGGGGGGTATTCTTACGAGCAGTACTTC. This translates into CARRRGADGGYSYEQYF.

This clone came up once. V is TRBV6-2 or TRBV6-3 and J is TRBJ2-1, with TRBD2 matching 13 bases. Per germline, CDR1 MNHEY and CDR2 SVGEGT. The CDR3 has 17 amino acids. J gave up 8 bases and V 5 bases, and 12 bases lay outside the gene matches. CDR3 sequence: CASSTRPGTSGNHEQFF. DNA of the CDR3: TGTGCCAGCAGTACCCGCCCCGGGACTAGCGGGAACCATGAGCAGTTCTTC.

The CDR3: CASRNDPRGGYTF. DNA for the CDR3: TGTGCCAGCAGAAATGACCCCAGGGGTGGCTACACCTTC. The V call is TRBV12-3 or TRBV12-4, the J call TRBJ1-2; TRBD1 might be the D (6 bases). The ends were cut back, 6 bases at V and 7 bases at J, with 15 bases in the middle. This CDR3 region has 13 residues.

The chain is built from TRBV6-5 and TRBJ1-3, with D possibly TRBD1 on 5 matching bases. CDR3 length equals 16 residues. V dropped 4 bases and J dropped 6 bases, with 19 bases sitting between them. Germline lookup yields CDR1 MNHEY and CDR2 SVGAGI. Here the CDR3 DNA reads TGTGCCAGCAGTTCCCCTTCGCGGGGCCGGGTAAACACCATATATTTT. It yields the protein CASSSPSRGRVNTIYF.

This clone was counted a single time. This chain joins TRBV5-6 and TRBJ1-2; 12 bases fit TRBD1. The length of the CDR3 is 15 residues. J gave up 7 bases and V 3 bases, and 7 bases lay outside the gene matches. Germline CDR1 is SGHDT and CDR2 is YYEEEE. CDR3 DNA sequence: TGTGCCAGCAGCTCGGAGGGGACAGGGGGCACTGGCTACACCTTC. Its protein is CASSSEGTGGTGYTF. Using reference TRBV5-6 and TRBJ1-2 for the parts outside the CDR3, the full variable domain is DAGVTQSPTHLIKTRGQQVTLRCSPKSGHDTVSWYQQALGQGPQFIFQYYEEEERQRGNFPDRFSGHQFPNYSSELNVNALLLGDSALYLCASSSEGTGGTGYTFGSGTRLTVV.

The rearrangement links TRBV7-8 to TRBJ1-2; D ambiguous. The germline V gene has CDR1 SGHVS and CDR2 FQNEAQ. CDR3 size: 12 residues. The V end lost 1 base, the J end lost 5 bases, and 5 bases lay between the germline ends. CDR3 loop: CASSLGQYGYTF. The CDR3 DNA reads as TGTGCCAGCAGCTTAGGGCAATATGGCTACACCTTC. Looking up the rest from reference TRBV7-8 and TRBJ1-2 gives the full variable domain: GAGVSQSPRYKVAKRGQDVALRCDPISGHVSLFWYQQALGQGPEFLTYFQNEAQLDKSGLPSDRFFAERPEGSVSTLKIQRTQQEDSAVYLCASSLGQYGYTFGSGTRLTVV.

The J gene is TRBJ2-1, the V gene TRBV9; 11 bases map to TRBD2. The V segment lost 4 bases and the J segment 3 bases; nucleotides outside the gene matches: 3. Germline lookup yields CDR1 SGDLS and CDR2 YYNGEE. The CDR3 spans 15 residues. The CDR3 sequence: CASSIAGGNYNEQFF. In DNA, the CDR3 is TGTGCCAGCAGCATAGCGGGAGGGAACTACAATGAGCAGTTCTTC. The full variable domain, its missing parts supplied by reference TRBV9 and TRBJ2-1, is DSGVTQTPKHLITATGQRVTLRCSPRSGDLSVYWYQQSLDQGLQFLIQYYNGEERAKGNILERFSAQQFPDLHSELNLSSLELGDSALYFCASSIAGGNYNEQFFGPGTRLTVL.

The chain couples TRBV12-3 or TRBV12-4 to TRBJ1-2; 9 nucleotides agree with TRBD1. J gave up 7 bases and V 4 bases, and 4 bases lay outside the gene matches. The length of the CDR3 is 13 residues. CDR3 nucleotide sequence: TGTGCCAGCAGTTCTACAGGGGGCTTTGGCTACACCTTC. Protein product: CASSSTGGFGYTF.

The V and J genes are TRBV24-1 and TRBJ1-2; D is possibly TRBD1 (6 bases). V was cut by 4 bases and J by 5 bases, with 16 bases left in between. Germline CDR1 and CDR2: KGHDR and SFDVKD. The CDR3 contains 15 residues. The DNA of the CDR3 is TGTGCCACCAGTGACTCCCCGGCACAGGGATATGGCTACACCTTC. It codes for CATSDSPAQGYGYTF.

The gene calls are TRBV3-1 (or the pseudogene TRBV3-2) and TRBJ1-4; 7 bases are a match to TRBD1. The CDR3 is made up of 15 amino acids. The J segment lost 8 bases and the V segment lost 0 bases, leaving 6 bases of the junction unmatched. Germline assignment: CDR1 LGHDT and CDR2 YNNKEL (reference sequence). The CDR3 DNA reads TGTGCCAGCAGCCAAGAGGCGGCAGGGGGGGAAAAACTGTTTTTT. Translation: CASSQEAAGGEKLFF.

The CDR3 region is CASSLGGGEKLFF. CDR3 nucleotides: TGTGCCAGCAGCTTGGGGGGCGGTGAAAAACTGTTTTTT. The gene calls are TRBV5-4 and TRBJ1-4, with D possibly TRBD1 on 5 matching bases. The germline gives CDR1 SGHNT, CDR2 YYREEE (reference sequence). V dropped 0 bases and J dropped 7 bases, with 7 bases sitting between them. The CDR3 contains 13 residues. The whole variable domain, filled in from reference TRBV5-4 and TRBJ1-4, reads ETGVTQSPTHLIKTRGQQVTLRCSSQSGHNTVSWYQQALGQGPQFIFQYYREEENGRGNFPPRFSGLQFPNYSSELNVNALELDDSALYLCASSLGGGEKLFFGSGTQLSVL.

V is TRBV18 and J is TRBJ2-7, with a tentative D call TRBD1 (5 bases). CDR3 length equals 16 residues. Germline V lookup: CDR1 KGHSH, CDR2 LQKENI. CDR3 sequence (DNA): TGTGCTTCGAGAGGCAGGGCCGACGAGAAATCCTACGAGCAGTACTTC. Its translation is CASRGRADEKSYEQYF.